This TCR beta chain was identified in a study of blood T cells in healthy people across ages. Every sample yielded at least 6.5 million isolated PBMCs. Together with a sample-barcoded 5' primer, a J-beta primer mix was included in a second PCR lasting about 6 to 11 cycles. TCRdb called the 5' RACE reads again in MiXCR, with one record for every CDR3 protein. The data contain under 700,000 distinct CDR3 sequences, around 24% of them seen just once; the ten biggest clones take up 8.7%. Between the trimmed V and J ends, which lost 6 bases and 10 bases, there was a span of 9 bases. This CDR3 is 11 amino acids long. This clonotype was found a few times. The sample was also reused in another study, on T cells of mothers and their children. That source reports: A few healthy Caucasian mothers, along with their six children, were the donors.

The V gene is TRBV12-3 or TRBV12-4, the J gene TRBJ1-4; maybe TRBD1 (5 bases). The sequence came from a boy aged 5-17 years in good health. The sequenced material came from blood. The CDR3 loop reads CASSLGGKLFF. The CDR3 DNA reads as TGTGCCAGCAGCCTGGGGGGAAAACTGTTTTTT.